Reported below is one T cell receptor (beta chain). Its antigen is unknown. This entry belongs to a study of cytomegalovirus exposure and HLA in healthy donors. Overall study: As released early, the data held around 80 million unique TCRs from HLA-typed donors.

The PCR used 60 Vbeta and 13 Jbeta primers. Sequencing used immunoSEQ multiplex PCR; TCRdb keeps in-frame clones, though not all of them. The repertoire holds approximately 210,000 clones, with around 83% as singletons. Points from the study as a whole: 164 TCR beta chains were listed as cytomegalovirus-associated. HLA allele associations emerged for around 15,000 TCR beta sequences in a later analysis, at 0.05 false discovery rate.

CDR1 and CDR2 from the germline V gene are MGHDK and SYGVNS. The junction had 8 bases not matched to a gene; V was cut back by 6 bases and J by 8 bases. The CDR3 has 15 amino acids. The J gene is TRBJ2-1, the V gene TRBV25-1, with TRBD2 matching over 12 bases. Sequences were obtained from PBMCs. The source is a woman aged 40-49 years in good health and CMV-seronegative. The CDR3 DNA follows: TGTGCCAGCAGCCAAACTAGCGGGAGGCTTCATGAGCAGTTCTTC. Its protein is CASSQTSGRLHEQFF.